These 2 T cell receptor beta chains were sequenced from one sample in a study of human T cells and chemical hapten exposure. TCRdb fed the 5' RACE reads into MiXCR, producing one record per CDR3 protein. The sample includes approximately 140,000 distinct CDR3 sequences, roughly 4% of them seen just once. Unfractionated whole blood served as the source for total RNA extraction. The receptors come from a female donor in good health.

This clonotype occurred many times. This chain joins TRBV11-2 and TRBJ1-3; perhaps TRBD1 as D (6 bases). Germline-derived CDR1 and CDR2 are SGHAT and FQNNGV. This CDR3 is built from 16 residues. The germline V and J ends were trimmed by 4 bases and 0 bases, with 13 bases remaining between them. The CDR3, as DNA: TGTGCCAGCAGCTCCCCACGGGGGGCCTCTGGAAACACCATATATTTT. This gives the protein CASSSPRGASGNTIYF. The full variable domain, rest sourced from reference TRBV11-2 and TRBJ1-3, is EAGVAQSPRYKIIEKRQSVAFWCNPISGHATLYWYQQILGQGPKLLIQFQNNGVVDDSQLPKDRFSAERLKGVDSTLKIQPAKLEDSAVYLCASSSPRGASGNTIYFGEGSWLTVV.

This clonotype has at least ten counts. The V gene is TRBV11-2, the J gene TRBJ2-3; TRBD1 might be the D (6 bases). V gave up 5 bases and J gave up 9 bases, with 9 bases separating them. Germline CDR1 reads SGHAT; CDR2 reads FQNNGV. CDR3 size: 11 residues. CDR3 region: CASSPGVTQYF. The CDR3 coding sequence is TGTGCCAGCAGCCCAGGGGTGACGCAGTATTTT.